The rows below give T cell receptor beta chains drawn from one sample of a study of T cell responses to AZD1222 COVID-19 vaccine. TCRdb's copy holds only in-frame clones and misses some; the assay was immunoSEQ multiplex PCR. The data contain about 110,000 clones, 94% of them singletons. Material: peripheral blood, obtained 28 days after the second AZD1222 dose. Receptors were obtained from an adult who received the AZD1222 COVID-19 vaccine. The CDR3 runs from the conserved cysteine through the conserved F or W. Fields, in order: V gene, clone size, D gene, J gene, CDR3 protein, CDR3 DNA. D genes are given only for firm matches. The size of a clone is reported for some rows only, either as once, few or many, or as a class for expanded clones.

v_gene: TRBV12-5
abundance: -
d_gene: -
j_gene: TRBJ1-1
CDR3aa: CASGGEAFEAFF
CDR3nt: TGTGCTAGTGGTGGTGAGGCCTTTGAAGCTTTCTTT

v_gene: TRBV6-4
abundance: -
d_gene: -
j_gene: TRBJ1-2
CDR3aa: CASSAGPASYGYTF
CDR3nt: TGTGCCAGCAGTGCCGGGCCAGCCTCCTATGGCTACACCTTC

v_gene: TRBV6-5
abundance: once
d_gene: -
j_gene: TRBJ1-2
CDR3aa: CASSYSERYYGYTF
CDR3nt: TGTGCCAGCAGTTACTCGGAGAGATACTATGGCTACACCTTC

v_gene: TRBV27
abundance: -
d_gene: TRBD1
j_gene: TRBJ1-5
CDR3aa: CASSLTGKDQPQHF
CDR3nt: TGTGCCAGCAGTCTGACAGGGAAGGATCAGCCCCAGCATTTT

v_gene: TRBV7-9
abundance: -
d_gene: TRBD1
j_gene: TRBJ1-5
CDR3aa: CAIQQGQETQHF
CDR3nt: TGTGCCATTCAACAGGGGCAAGAGACCCAGCATTTT

v_gene: TRBV5-1
abundance: -
d_gene: TRBD1
j_gene: TRBJ1-6
CDR3aa: CASSLQGSSYNSPLHF
CDR3nt: TGCGCCAGCAGTTTACAGGGGAGCTCCTATAATTCACCCCTCCACTTT

v_gene: TRBV7-9
abundance: -
d_gene: TRBD2
j_gene: TRBJ2-2
CDR3aa: CASSIGLAGELFF
CDR3nt: TGTGCCAGCAGCATCGGACTAGCTGGGGAGCTGTTTTTT

v_gene: TRBV3-1/TRBV3-2
abundance: -
d_gene: TRBD2
j_gene: TRBJ2-1
CDR3aa: CASSQKGTSGSDNEQFF
CDR3nt: TGTGCCAGCAGCCAAAAAGGGACTAGCGGGAGCGACAATGAGCAGTTCTTC

v_gene: TRBV28
abundance: -
d_gene: -
j_gene: TRBJ1-3
CDR3aa: CASRGTNSGNTIYF
CDR3nt: TGTGCCAGCAGGGGAACGAACTCTGGAAACACCATATATTTT

v_gene: TRBV18
abundance: -
d_gene: TRBD1
j_gene: TRBJ1-1
CDR3aa: CASSGQGRNTEAFF
CDR3nt: TGTGCCAGCTCCGGACAGGGGAGGAACACTGAAGCTTTCTTT

v_gene: TRBV5-4
abundance: -
d_gene: TRBD1
j_gene: TRBJ1-2
CDR3aa: CASSSGQGVRGYGYTF
CDR3nt: TGTGCCAGCAGCTCCGGACAGGGGGTACGGGGCTATGGCTACACCTTC

v_gene: TRBV6-6
abundance: -
d_gene: -
j_gene: TRBJ1-5
CDR3aa: CASSPNFEEPQHF
CDR3nt: TGTGCCAGCAGTCCGAATTTTGAGGAGCCCCAGCATTTT

v_gene: TRBV6-4
abundance: -
d_gene: -
j_gene: TRBJ1-5
CDR3aa: CASSDSSNQPQHF
CDR3nt: TGTGCCAGCAGTGACAGTAGCAATCAGCCCCAGCATTTT

v_gene: TRBV28
abundance: -
d_gene: TRBD1
j_gene: TRBJ1-5
CDR3aa: CASSLLTGAQPQHF
CDR3nt: TGTGCCAGCAGTTTACTGACAGGGGCTCAGCCCCAGCATTTT

v_gene: TRBV7-9
abundance: -
d_gene: TRBD1
j_gene: TRBJ2-1
CDR3aa: CASSLTGVTNEQFF
CDR3nt: TGTGCCAGCAGTTTGACAGGGGTTACGAATGAGCAGTTCTTC

v_gene: TRBV7-2
abundance: -
d_gene: -
j_gene: TRBJ1-4
CDR3aa: CASSLMGGVPNEKLFF
CDR3nt: TGTGCCAGCAGCCTCATGGGGGGGGTGCCTAATGAAAAACTGTTTTTT

v_gene: TRBV10-3
abundance: -
d_gene: -
j_gene: TRBJ2-1
CDR3aa: CAISEGLNEQFF
CDR3nt: TGTGCCATCAGTGAAGGATTGAATGAGCAGTTCTTC

v_gene: TRBV19
abundance: -
d_gene: -
j_gene: TRBJ2-1
CDR3aa: CASSTRTYNEQFF
CDR3nt: TGTGCCAGTAGTACAAGGACCTACAATGAGCAGTTCTTC

v_gene: TRBV12-5
abundance: -
d_gene: -
j_gene: TRBJ2-1
CDR3aa: CASGPTNFRANEQFF
CDR3nt: TGTGCTAGTGGTCCCACTAACTTCAGGGCCAATGAGCAGTTCTTC

v_gene: TRBV2
abundance: -
d_gene: -
j_gene: TRBJ2-7
CDR3aa: CASSAQGSSYEQYF
CDR3nt: TGTGCCAGCAGTGCCCAGGGTAGCTCCTACGAGCAGTACTTC

v_gene: TRBV5-1
abundance: -
d_gene: TRBD1
j_gene: TRBJ1-6
CDR3aa: CASSPQDRGHSPLHF
CDR3nt: TGCGCCAGCAGCCCCCAAGACAGGGGGCATTCACCCCTCCACTTT

v_gene: TRBV29-1
abundance: -
d_gene: -
j_gene: TRBJ1-5
CDR3aa: CSVEGLSRDNQPQHF
CDR3nt: TGCAGCGTTGAAGGTTTGAGTAGGGACAATCAGCCCCAGCATTTT

v_gene: TRBV6-5
abundance: -
d_gene: TRBD1
j_gene: TRBJ1-4
CDR3aa: CASSTGQGGSEKLFF
CDR3nt: TGTGCCAGCAGTACCGGACAGGGGGGATCTGAAAAACTGTTTTTT

v_gene: TRBV6-4
abundance: -
d_gene: -
j_gene: TRBJ1-6
CDR3aa: CASSKGTTYNSPLHF
CDR3nt: TGTGCCAGCAGTAAGGGGACGACCTATAATTCACCCCTCCACTTT

v_gene: TRBV5-4
abundance: -
d_gene: -
j_gene: TRBJ1-1
CDR3aa: CASSLDRKIMNTEAFF
CDR3nt: TGTGCCAGCAGCTTGGACAGAAAGATTATGAACACTGAAGCTTTCTTT

v_gene: TRBV12-3/TRBV12-4
abundance: -
d_gene: -
j_gene: TRBJ1-2
CDR3aa: CASSLRPWEGYTF
CDR3nt: TGTGCCAGCAGTTTAAGGCCCTGGGAGGGCTACACCTTC

v_gene: TRBV6-5
abundance: -
d_gene: -
j_gene: TRBJ2-5
CDR3aa: CASSLSGGETQYF
CDR3nt: TGTGCCAGCAGTTTATCAGGGGGGGAGACCCAGTACTTC